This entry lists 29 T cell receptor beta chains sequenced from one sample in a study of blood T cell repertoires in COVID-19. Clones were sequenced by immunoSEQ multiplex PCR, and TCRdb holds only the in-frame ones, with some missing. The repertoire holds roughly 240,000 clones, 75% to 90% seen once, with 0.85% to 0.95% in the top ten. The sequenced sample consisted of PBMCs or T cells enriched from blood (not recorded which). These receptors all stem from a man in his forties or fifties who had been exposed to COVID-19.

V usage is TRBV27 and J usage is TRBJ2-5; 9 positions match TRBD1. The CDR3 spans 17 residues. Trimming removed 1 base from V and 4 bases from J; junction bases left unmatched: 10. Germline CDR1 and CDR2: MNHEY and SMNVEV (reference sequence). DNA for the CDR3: TGTGCCAGCAGTTTATTCTCCGGGACAGGGCGGGGAGAGACCCAGTACTTC. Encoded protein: CASSLFSGTGRGETQYF.

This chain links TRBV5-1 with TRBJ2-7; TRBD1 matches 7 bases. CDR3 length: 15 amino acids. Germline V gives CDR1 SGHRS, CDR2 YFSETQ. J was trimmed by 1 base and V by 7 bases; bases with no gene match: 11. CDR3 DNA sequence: TGCGCCAGCTCCCTGGGCGACAGGGAATCCTACGAGCAGTACTTC. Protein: CASSLGDRESYEQYF.

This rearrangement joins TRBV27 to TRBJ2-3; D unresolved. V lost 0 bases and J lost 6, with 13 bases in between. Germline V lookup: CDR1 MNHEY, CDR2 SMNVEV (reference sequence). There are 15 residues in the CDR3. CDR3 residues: CASSLSLVASDTQYF. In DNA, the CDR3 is TGTGCCAGCAGTTTATCGTTGGTGGCCTCGGATACGCAGTATTTT.

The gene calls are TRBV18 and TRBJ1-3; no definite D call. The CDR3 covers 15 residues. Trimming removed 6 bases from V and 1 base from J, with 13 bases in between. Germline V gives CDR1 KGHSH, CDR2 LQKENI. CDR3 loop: CASSPSGSSGNTIYF. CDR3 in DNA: TGTGCCAGCTCCCCCAGCGGCAGTTCTGGAAACACCATATATTTT. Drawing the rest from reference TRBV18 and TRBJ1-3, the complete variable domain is NAGVMQNPRHLVRRRGQEARLRCSPMKGHSHVYWYRQLPEEGLKFMVYLQKENIIDESGMPKERFSAEFPKEGPSILRIQQVVRGDSAAYFCASSPSGSSGNTIYFGEGSWLTVV.

CDR3 nucleotide sequence: TGTGCCAGCAGCCTCCAGTGGCTGGGACAGGGTACAGATACGCAGTATTTT. This sequence encodes CASSLQWLGQGTDTQYF. The chain is built from TRBV3-1 (or the pseudogene TRBV3-2) and TRBJ2-3; 9 bases are a match to TRBD1. J gave up 3 bases and V 4 bases, and 11 bases lay outside the gene matches. CDR1 LGHDT and CDR2 YNNKEL come from the germline V gene (reference sequence). The CDR3 has 17 amino acids.

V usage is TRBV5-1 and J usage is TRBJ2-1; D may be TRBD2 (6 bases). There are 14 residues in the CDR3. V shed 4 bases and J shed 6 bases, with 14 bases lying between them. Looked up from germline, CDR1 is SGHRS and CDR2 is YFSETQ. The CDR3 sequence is CASSLDTGVNEQFF. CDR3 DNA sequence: TGCGCCAGCAGCCTGGACACGGGAGTCAATGAGCAGTTCTTC.

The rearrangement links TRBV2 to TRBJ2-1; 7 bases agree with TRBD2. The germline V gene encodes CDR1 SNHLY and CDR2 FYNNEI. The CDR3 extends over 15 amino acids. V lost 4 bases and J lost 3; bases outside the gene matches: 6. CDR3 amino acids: CASSVEQRGYNEQFF. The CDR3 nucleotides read TGTGCCAGCAGTGTGGAGCAGCGGGGCTACAATGAGCAGTTCTTC.

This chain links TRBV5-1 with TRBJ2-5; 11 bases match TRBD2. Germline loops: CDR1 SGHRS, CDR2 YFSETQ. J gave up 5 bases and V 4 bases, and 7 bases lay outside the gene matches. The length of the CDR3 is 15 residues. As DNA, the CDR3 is TGCGCCAGCAGCAACCCGGGACTAGCGGTTGAGACCCAGTACTTC. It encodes CASSNPGLAVETQYF.

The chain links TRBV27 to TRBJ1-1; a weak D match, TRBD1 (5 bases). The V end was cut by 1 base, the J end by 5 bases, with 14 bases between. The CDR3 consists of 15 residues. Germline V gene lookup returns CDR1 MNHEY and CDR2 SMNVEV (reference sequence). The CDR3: CASSLYPRGGTEAFF. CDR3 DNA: TGTGCCAGCAGTTTATACCCAAGGGGAGGGACTGAAGCTTTCTTT.

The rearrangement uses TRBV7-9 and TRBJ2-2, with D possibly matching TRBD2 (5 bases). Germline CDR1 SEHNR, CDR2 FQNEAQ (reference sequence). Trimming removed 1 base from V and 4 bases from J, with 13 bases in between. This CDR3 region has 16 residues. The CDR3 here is CASSLGGWLLTGELFF. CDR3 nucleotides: TGTGCCAGCAGCTTAGGAGGGTGGCTTCTCACCGGGGAGCTGTTTTTT.

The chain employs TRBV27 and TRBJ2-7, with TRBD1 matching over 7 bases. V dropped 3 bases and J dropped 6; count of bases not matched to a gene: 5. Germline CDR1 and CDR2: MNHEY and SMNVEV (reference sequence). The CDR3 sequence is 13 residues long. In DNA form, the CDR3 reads TGTGCCAGCAGTTTTGGGCCAGGGGGCGAGCAGTACGTC. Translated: CASSFGPGGEQYV.

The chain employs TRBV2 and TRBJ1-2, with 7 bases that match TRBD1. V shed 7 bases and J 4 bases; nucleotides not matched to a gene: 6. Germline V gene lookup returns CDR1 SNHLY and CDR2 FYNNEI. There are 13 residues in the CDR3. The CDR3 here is CASTGQTTYGYTF. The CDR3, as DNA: TGTGCCAGCACGGGACAGACTACCTATGGCTACACCTTC.

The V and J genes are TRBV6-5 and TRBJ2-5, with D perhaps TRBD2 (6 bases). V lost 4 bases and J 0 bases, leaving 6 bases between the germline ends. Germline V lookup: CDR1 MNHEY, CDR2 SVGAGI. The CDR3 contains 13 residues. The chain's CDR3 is CASSWRDQETQYF. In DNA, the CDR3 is TGTGCCAGCAGTTGGAGGGACCAAGAGACCCAGTACTTC.

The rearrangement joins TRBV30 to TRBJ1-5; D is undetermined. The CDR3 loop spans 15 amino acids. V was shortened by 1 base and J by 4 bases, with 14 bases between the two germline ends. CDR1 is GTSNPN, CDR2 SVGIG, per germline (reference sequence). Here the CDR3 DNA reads TGTGCCTGGAGTGCCTCGGGGAAGGGAAATCAGCCCCAGCATTTT. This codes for CAWSASGKGNQPQHF.

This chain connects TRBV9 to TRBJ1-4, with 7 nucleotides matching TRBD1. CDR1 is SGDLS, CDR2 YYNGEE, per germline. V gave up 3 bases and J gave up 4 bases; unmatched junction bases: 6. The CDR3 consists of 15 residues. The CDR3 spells CASSATGALNEKLFF. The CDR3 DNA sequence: TGTGCCAGCAGCGCCACAGGGGCCCTTAATGAAAAACTGTTTTTT. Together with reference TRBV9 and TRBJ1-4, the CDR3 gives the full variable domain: DSGVTQTPKHLITATGQRVTLRCSPRSGDLSVYWYQQSLDQGLQFLIQYYNGEERAKGNILERFSAQQFPDLHSELNLSSLELGDSALYFCASSATGALNEKLFFGSGTQLSVL.

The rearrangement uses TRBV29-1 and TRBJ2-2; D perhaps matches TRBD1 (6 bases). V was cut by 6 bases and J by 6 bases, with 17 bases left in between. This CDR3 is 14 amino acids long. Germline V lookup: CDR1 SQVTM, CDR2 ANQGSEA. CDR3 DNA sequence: TGCAGCGTGCAGCAACAACAGGGTGCCGGGGAGCTGTTTTTT. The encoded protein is CSVQQQQGAGELFF.

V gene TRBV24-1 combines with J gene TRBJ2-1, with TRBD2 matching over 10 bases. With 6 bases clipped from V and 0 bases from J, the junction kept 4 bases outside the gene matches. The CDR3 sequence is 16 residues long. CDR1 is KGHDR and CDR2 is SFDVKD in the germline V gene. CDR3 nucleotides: TGTGCCACCAGTAAGGGACTAGCGAGCTCCTACAATGAGCAGTTCTTC. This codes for CATSKGLASSYNEQFF.

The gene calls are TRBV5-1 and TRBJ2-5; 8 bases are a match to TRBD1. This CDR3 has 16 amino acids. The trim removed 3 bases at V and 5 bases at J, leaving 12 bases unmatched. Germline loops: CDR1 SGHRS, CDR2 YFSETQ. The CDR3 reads CASSSWTGRSRETQYF. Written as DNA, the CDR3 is TGCGCCAGCAGCTCATGGACAGGGCGTTCACGGGAGACCCAGTACTTC.

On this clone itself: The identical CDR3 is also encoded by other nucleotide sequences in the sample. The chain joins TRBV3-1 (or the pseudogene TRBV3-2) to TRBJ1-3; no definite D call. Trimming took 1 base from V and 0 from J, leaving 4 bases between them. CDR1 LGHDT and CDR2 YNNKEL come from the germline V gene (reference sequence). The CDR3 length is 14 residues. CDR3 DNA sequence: TGTGCCAGCAGCCAAGTCTACTCTGGAAACACCATATATTTT. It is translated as CASSQVYSGNTIYF.

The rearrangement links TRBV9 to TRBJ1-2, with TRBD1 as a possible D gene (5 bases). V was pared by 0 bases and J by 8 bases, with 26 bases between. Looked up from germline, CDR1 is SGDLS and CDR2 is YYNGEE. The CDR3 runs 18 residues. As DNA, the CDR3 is TGTGCCAGCAGCGTAGGACCCCATCCCGTTAGGCAGGGAGGGGGCTACACCTTC. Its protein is CASSVGPHPVRQGGGYTF. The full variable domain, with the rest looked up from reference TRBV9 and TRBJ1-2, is DSGVTQTPKHLITATGQRVTLRCSPRSGDLSVYWYQQSLDQGLQFLIQYYNGEERAKGNILERFSAQQFPDLHSELNLSSLELGDSALYFCASSVGPHPVRQGGGYTFGSGTRLTVV.

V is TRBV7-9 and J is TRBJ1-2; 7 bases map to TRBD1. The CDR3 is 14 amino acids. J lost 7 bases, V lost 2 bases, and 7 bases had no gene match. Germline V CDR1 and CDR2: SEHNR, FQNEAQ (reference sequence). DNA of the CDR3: TGTGCCAGCAGCTTAATGACAGGGCCACTTGGCTACACCTTC. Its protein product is CASSLMTGPLGYTF.

The CDR3: CASSLTSGTGGYEQYF. For the CDR3, the DNA is TGTGCCAGCAGCTTAACTTCCGGGACAGGGGGCTACGAGCAGTACTTC. V is TRBV7-2 and J is TRBJ2-7, with 11 positions matching TRBD1. The CDR3 is 16 amino acids. Germline assignment: CDR1 SGHTA and CDR2 FQGNSA. V dropped 2 bases and J dropped 3; count of bases not matched to a gene: 6.

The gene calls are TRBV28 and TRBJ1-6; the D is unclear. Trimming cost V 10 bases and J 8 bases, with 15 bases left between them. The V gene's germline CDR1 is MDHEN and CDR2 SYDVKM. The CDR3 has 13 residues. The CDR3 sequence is CATTRQEHSPLHF. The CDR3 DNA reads TGTGCCACCACCCGCCAGGAACATTCACCCCTCCACTTT. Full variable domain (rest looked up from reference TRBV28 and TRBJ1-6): DVKVTQSSRYLVKRTGEKVFLECVQDMDHENMFWYRQDPGLGLRLIYFSYDVKMKEKGDIPEGYSVSREKKERFSLILESASTNQTSMYLCATTRQEHSPLHFGNGTRLTVT.

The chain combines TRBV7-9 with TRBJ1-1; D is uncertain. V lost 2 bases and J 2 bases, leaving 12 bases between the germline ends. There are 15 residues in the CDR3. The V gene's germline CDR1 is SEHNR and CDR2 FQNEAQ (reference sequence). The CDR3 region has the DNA TGTGCCAGCAGCTTACTGCGGGGTCAAAACACTGAAGCTTTCTTT. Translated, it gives CASSLLRGQNTEAFF.

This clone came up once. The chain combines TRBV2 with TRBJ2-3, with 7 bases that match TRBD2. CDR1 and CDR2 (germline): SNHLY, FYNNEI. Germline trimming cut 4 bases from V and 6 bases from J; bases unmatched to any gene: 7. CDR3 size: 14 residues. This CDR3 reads CASSVGGSPDTQYF. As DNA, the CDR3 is TGTGCCAGCAGTGTGGGCGGGAGCCCCGATACGCAGTATTTT.

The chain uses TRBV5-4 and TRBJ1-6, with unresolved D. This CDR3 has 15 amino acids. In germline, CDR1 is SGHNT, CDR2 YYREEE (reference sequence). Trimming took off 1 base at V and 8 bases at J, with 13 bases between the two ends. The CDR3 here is CASSLPGGYDSPLHF. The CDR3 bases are TGTGCCAGCAGCTTGCCGGGAGGATATGATTCACCCCTCCACTTT.

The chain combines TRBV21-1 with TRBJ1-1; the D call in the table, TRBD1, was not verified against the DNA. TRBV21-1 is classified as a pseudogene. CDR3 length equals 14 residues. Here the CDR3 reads CASSKTGVNTEAFF. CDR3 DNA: TGTGCCAGCAGCAAGACAGGGGTGAACACTGAAGCTTTCTTT.

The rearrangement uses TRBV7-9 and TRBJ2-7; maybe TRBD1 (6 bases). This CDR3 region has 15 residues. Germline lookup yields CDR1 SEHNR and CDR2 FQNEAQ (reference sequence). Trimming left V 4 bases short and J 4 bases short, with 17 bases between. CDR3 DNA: TGTGCCAGCAGCTCGAGTACCGGGACAAGTTACGAGCAGTACTTC. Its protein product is CASSSSTGTSYEQYF.

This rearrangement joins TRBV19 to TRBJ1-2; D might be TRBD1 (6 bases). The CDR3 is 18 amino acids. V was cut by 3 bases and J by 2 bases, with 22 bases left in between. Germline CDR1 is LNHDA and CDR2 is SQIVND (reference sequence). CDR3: CASSMGRWRTAKNYGYTF. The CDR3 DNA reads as TGTGCCAGTAGTATGGGAAGGTGGAGGACAGCTAAAAACTATGGCTACACCTTC.